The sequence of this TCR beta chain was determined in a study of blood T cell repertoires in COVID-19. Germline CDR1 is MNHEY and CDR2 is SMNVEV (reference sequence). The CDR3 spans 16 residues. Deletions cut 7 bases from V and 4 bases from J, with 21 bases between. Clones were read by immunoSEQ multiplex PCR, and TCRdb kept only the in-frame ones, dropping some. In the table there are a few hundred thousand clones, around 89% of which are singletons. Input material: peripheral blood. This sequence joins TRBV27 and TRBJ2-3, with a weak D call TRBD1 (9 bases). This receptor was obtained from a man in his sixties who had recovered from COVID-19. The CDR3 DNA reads TGTGCCAGCACCCGGGGGGGACAGGGACCCCCAGATACGCAGTATTTT. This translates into CASTRGGQGPPDTQYF.